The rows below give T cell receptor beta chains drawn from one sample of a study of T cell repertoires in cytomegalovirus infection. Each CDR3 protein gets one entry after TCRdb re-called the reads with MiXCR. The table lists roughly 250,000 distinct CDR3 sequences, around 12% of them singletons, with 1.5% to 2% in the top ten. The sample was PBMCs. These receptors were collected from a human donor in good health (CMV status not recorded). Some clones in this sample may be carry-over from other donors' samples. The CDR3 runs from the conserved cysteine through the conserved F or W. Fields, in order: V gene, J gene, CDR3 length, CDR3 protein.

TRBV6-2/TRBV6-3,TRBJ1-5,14,CASRSQGSNQPQHF
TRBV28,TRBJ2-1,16,CASTLGGLAGYNEQFF
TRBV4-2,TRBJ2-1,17,CASSQDRQESSYNEQFF
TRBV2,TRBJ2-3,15,CASSVRQGTTDTQYF
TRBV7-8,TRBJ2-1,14,CASSRTSPSNEQFF
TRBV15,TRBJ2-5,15,CATSRVTGGDETQYF
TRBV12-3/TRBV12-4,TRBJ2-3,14,CASSTGGRADTQYF
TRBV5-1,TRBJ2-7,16,CASSPEGTGGGYEQYF
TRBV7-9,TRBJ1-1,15,CASSLGAGAHTEAFF
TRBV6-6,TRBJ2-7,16,CASSYSERGFGYEQYF
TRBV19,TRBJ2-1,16,CASTQISTSGSHEQFF
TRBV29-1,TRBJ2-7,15,CSVEGLLEGAYEQYF
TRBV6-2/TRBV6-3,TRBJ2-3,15,CASLTSGRAPDTQYF
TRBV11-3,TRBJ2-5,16,CASSLGGAGSQETQYF
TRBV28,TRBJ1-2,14,CASTFPTQRYGYTF
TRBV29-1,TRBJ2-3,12,CSVVSPTDTQYF
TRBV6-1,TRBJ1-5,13,CASIGTGGQPQHF
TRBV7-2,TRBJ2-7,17,CASSLVGGGLAGFEQYF
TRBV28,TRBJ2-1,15,CASRGLDRSYNEQFF
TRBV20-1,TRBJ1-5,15,CSAAIGTDENQPQHF
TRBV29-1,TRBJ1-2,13,CSVALQGIDGYTF
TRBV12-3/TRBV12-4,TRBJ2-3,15,CASTYREGTTDTQYF
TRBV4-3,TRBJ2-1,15,CASSQEELSYNEQFF
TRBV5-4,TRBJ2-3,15,CASSLGTSVTDTQYF
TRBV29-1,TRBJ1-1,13,CSVDTGGDTEAFF
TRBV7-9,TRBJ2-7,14,CASSLVQVKAEQYF
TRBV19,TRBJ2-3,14,CASSKEARPWRQYF
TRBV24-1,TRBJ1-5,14,CATAGTGFDPPQHF
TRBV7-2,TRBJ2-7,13,CASSFPPSYEQYF
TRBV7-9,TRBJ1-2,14,CASSLPTGKNGYTF
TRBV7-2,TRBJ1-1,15,CASSFTGTANTEAFF
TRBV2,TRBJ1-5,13,CASKKQGEQPQHF
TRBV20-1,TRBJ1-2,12,CSAIGSDYGYTF
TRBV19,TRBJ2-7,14,CASSMGLVGGEQYF
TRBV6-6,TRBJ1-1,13,CASRNQGITEAFF
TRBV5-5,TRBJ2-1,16,CASSFLPGLALNEQFF
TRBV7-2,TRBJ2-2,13,CASSFPSTGELFF
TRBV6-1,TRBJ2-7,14,CASSEQVTPVEQYF
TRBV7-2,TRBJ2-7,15,CASSPLLAVSYEQYF
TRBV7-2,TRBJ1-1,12,CASSTRQGEAFF
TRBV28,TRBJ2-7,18,CASSLRGWSDSGTYEQYF
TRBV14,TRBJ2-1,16,CASSQAAGSLVNEQFF
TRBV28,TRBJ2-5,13,CASMVPNQETQYF